This TCR beta chain was sequenced during a study of post-analysis software for immune sequencing data. General study results and limits: Same-batch samples co-clustered strongly by F measure. Significantly lower normalized Chao1 diversity was seen in multiple sclerosis patients than in controls. Compared with controls, patients had more of about 5 TRBV segments, including TRBV5-6, TRBV5-1 and TRBV20-1.

The CDR3 covers 18 residues. Looked up from germline, CDR1 is SQVTM and CDR2 is ANQGSEA. Trimming removed 4 bases from V and 2 bases from J; junction bases left unmatched: 18. Unique molecular identifiers were built into the TCR beta cDNA libraries. When about 1 to 11 million T cells were used, they gave 500,000 or so cDNA molecules. One entry per CDR3 protein, called by TCRdb with MiXCR from the PCR reads. The sample holds 700,000 to 900,000 distinct CDR3 sequences, around 45% seen once. This clonotype has more than one count but fewer than ten. Its target is unknown. The rearrangement uses TRBV29-1 and TRBJ2-3, with 7 positions matching TRBD1. Sequencing input: blood. The TCR originated in a girl aged 5-17 years with multiple sclerosis. The CDR3 is CSVVPRGDRAPSTDTQYF. DNA of the CDR3: TGCAGCGTTGTACCTAGAGGCGACAGGGCACCTTCCACAGATACGCAGTATTTT.